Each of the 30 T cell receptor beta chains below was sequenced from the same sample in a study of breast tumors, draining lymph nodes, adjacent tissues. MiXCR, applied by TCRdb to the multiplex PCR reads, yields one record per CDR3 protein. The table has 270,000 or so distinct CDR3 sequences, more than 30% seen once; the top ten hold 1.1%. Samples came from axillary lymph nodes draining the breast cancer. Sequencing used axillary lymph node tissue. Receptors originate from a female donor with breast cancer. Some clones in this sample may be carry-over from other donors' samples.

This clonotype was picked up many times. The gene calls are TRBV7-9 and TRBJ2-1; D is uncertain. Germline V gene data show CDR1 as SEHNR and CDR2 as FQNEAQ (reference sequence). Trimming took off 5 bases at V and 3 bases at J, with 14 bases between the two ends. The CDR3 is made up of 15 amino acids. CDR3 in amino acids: CASSQNTGDYNEQFF. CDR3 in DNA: TGTGCCAGCAGCCAAAATACTGGCGACTACAATGAGCAGTTCTTC.

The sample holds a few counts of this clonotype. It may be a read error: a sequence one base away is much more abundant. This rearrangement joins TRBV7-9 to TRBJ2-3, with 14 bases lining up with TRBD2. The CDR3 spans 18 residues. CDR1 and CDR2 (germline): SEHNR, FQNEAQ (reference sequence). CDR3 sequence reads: CASSLVVGTSGSTHTQYF. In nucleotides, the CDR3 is TGTGCCAGCAGCTTAGTAGTGGGGACTAGCGGGAGCACACATACGCAGTATTTT.

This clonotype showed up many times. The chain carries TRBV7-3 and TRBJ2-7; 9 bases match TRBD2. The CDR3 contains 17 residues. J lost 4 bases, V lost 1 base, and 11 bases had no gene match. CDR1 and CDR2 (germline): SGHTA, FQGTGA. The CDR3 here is CASSLSAMTSGPYEQYF. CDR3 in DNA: TGTGCCAGCAGCTTAAGCGCCATGACTAGCGGACCTTACGAGCAGTACTTC.

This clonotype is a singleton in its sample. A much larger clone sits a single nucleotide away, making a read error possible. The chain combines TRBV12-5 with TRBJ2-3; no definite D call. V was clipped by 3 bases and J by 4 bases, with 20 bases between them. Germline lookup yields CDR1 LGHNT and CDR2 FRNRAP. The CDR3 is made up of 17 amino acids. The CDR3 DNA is TGTGCTAGTGGTTTACTTCACACACCGACAAGGGCAGATACGCAGTATTTT. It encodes CASGLLHTPTRADTQYF.

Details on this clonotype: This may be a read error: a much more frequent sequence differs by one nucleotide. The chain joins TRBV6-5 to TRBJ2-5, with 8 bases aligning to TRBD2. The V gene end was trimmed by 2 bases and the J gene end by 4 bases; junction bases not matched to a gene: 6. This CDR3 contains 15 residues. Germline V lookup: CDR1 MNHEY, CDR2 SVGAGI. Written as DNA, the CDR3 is TGTGCCAGCAGTTACCCAGCGGGAGTGGGAGAGACCCAGTACTTC. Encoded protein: CASSYPAGVGETQYF.

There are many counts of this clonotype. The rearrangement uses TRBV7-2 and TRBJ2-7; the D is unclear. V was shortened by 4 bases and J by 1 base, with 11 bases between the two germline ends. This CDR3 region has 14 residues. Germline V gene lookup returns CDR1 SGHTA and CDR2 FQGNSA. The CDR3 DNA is TGTGCCAGCAGCTCGCGACGGGCTTCCTACGAGCAGTACTTC. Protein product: CASSSRRASYEQYF.

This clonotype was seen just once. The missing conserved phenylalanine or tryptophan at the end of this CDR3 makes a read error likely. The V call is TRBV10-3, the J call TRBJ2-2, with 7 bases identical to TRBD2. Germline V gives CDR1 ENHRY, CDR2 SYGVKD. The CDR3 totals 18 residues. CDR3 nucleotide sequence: TGTGCCATCAGCGAGTTCCCTAGCGGCGTAACGAACACCGGGGAGCTGTTTCTT. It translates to CAISEFPSGVTNTGELFL.

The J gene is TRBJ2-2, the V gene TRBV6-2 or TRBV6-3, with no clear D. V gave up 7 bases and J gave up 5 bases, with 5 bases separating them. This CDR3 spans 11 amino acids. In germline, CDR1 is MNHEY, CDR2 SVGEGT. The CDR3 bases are TGTGCCAGCAAGATTACCGGGGAGCTGTTTTTT. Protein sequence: CASKITGELFF.

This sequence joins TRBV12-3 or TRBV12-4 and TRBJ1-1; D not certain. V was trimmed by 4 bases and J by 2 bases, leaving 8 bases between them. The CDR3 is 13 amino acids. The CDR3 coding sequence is TGTGCCAGCAGTTATACCATCAACACTGAAGCTTTCTTT. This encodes CASSYTINTEAFF.

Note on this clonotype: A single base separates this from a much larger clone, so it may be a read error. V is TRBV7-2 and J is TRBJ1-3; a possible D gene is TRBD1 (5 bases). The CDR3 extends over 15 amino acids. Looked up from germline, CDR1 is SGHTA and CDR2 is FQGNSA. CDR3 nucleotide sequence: TGTGCCAGCAGCTTAAGGGGTAGCCCTGGAAACACCATACATTTT. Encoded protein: CASSLRGSPGNTIHF.

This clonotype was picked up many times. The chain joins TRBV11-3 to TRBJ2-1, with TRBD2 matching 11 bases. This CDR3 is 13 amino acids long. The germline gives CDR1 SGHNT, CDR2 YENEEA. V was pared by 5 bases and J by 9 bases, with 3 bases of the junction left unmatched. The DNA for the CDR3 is TGTGCCAGCAGCCCTAGCGGGAGGTCTGAGCAGTTCTTC. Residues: CASSPSGRSEQFF.

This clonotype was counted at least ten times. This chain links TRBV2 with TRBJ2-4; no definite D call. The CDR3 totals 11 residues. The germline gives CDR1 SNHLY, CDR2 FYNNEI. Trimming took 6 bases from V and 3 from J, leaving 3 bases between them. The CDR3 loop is CASRLKNIQYF. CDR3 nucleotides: TGTGCCAGCAGGCTCAAAAACATTCAGTACTTC.

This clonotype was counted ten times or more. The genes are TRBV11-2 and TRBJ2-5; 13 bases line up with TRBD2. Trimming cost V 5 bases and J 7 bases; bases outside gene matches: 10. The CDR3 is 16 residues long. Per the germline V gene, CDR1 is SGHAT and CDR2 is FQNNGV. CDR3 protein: CASSPSGTSGIWTQYF. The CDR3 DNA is TGTGCCAGCAGCCCATCCGGGACTAGCGGGATTTGGACCCAGTACTTC.

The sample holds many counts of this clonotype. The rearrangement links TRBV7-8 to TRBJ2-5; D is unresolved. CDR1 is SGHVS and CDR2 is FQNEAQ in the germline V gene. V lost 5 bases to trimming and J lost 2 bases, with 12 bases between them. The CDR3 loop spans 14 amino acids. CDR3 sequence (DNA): TGTGCCAGCAGCGCGCAGGAGAATCAAGAGACCCAGTACTTC. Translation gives CASSAQENQETQYF.

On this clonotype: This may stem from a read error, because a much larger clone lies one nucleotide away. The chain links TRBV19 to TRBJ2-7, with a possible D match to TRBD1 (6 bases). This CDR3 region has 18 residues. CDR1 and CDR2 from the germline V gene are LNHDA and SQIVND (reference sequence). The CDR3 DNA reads TGTGCCAGTAGTAACACCTTACTACCGGGACAACCCCATCAGGAGCCGTACTTC. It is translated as CASSNTLLPGQPHQEPYF. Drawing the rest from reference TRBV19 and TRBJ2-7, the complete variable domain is DGGITQSPKYLFRKEGQNVTLSCEQNLNHDAMYWYRQDPGQGLRLIYYSQIVNDFQKGDIAEGYSVSREKKESFPLTVTSAQKNPTAFYLCASSNTLLPGQPHQEPYFGPGTRLTVT.

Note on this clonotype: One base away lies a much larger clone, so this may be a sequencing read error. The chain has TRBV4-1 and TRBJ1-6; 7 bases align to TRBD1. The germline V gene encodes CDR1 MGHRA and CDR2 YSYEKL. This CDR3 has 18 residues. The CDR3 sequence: CTSSQVLPGGSYNSPLHF. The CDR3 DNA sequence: TGCACCAGCAGCCAAGTCCTACCAGGGGGGTCCTATAATTCACCCCTCCACTTT.

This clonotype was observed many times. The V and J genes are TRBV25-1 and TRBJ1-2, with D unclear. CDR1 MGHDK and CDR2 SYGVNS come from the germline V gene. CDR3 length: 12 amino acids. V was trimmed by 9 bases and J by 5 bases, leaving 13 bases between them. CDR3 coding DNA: TGTGCCAGTTACAGCTATCATTATGGCTACACCTTC. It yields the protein CASYSYHYGYTF.

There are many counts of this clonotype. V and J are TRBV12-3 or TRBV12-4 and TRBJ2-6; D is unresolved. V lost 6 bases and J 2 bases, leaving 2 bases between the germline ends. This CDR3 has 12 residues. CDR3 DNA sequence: TGTGCCAGCAGGCCTGGGGCCAACGTCCTGACTTTC. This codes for CASRPGANVLTF.

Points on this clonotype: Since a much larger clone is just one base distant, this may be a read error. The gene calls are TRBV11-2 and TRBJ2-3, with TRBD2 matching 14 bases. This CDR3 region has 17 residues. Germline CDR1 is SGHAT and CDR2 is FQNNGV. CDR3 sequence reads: CTSSQRGLAGDTDTQYF. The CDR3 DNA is TGTACCAGCAGCCAAAGGGGACTAGCGGGGGACACAGATACGCAGTATTTT.

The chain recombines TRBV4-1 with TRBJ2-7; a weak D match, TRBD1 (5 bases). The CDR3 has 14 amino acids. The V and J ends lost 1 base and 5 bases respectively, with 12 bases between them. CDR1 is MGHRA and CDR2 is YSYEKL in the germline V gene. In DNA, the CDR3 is TGCGCCAGCAGCCAAGTATTCGACAGCCACGAGCAGTACGTC. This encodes CASSQVFDSHEQYV.

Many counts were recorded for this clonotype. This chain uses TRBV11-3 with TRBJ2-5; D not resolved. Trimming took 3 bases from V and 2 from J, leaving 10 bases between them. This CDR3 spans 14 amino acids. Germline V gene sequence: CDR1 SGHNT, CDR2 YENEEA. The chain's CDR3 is CASSFQQTQETQYF. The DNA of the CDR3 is TGTGCCAGCAGCTTTCAGCAAACTCAAGAGACCCAGTACTTC.

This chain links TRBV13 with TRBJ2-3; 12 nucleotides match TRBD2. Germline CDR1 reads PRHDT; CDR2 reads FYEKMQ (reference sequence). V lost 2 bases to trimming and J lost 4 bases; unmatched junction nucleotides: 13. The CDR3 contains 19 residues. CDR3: CASSLFSPGLAGPADTQYF. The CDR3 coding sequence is TGTGCCAGCAGCTTATTTTCCCCCGGACTAGCGGGGCCTGCAGATACGCAGTATTTT.

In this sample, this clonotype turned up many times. CDR3 sequence: CASMRGTEAFF. The CDR3 coding sequence is TGTGCCAGCATGAGGGGCACTGAAGCTTTCTTT. This chain joins TRBV2 and TRBJ1-1; D is perhaps TRBD1 (5 bases). The CDR3 has 11 amino acids. V was cut by 7 bases and J by 4 bases, with 7 bases left in between. In germline, CDR1 is SNHLY, CDR2 FYNNEI.

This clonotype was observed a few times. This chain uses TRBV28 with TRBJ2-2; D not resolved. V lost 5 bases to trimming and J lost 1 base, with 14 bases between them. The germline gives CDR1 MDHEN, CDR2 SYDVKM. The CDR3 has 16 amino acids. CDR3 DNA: TGTGCCAGCAGTCCCATGGACCCGATGAACACCGGGGAGCTGTTTTTT. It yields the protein CASSPMDPMNTGELFF.

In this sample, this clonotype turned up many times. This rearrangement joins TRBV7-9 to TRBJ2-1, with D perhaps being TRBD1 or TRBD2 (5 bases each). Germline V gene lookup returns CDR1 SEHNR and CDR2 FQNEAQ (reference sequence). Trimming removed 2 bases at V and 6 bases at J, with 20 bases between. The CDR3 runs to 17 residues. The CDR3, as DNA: TGTGCCAGCAGCTTAATCCGGCAGGGCCGGGGTGGCAATGAGCAGTTCTTC. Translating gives CASSLIRQGRGGNEQFF.

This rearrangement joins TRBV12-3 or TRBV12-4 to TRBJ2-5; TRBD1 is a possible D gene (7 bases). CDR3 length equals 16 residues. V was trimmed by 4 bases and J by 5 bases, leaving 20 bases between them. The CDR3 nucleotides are TGTGCCAGCAGTTCGAACAGGGGAGGCGTGATGGAGACCCAGTACTTC. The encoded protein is CASSSNRGGVMETQYF.

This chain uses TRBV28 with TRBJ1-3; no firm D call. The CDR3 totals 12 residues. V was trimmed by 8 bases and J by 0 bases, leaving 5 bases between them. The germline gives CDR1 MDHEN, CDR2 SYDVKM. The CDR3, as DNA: TGTGCCAGCTACGACTCTGGAAACACCATATATTTT. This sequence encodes CASYDSGNTIYF.

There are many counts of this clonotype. CDR3 protein: CASSQAAAGGNEQFF. CDR3 nucleotide sequence: TGCGCCAGCAGCCAAGCAGCAGCCGGTGGGAATGAGCAGTTCTTC. V is TRBV4-1 and J is TRBJ2-1, with no clear D. The germline V and J ends were trimmed by 1 base and 7 bases, with 14 bases remaining between them. From germline, CDR1 is MGHRA and CDR2 YSYEKL. The CDR3 consists of 15 residues.

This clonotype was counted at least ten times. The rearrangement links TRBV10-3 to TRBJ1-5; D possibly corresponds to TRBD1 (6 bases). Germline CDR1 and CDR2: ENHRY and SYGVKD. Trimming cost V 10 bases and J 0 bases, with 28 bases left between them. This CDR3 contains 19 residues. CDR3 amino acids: CATDHTRQAPNSSNQPQHF. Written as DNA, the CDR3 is TGTGCCACCGACCATACCAGACAGGCCCCGAATTCTAGCAATCAGCCCCAGCATTTT.

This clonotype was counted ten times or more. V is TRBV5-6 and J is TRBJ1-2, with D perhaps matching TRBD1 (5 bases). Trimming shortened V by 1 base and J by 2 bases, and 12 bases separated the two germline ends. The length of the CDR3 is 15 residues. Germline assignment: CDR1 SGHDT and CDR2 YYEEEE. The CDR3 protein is CASSLRGEGNYGYTF. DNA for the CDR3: TGTGCCAGCAGCTTGCGGGGGGAAGGGAACTATGGCTACACCTTC.